This T cell receptor beta chain was identified during a study of blood T cell repertoires in COVID-19. Germline values: CDR1 MNHEY, CDR2 SVGEGT. With 0 bases removed from V and 1 base from J, the gap between germline ends came to 9 bases. This CDR3 spans 15 amino acids. Per the original data handling: Reference gene primer amplification in the assay estimated nucleated cell counts. This table comes from immunoSEQ multiplex PCR, and its TCRdb copy is limited to in-frame clones, with some not included. The V and J calls and clone size come from that table; D and trimming were worked out from the DNA. The sample includes about 170,000 clones, around nine tenths of them seen just once.

Sequencing was carried out using peripheral blood. This sequence joins TRBV6-2 or TRBV6-3 and TRBJ2-5; D may be TRBD2 (6 bases). This sequence originates from a middle-aged man who had recovered from COVID-19. CDR3 in amino acids: CASSYSGTLQETQYF. CDR3 coding DNA: TGTGCCAGCAGTTACTCCGGGACTCTCCAAGAGACCCAGTACTTC.